This TCR beta chain was obtained from a study of T cell responses to AZD1222 COVID-19 vaccine. General study findings and limits: The donor group comprised mostly white British people and more females; the analysis possibly underestimated clonal diversity.

On this clone: Its specificity is not known.

There are 14 residues in the CDR3. Germline V gene data show CDR1 as MNHEY and CDR2 as SVGAGI. After removal of 2 bases from V and 3 bases from J, the junction contained 4 bases not matched to a gene. The repertoire was sequenced with immunoSEQ multiplex PCR; TCRdb's copy has only in-frame clones and lacks some. The table lists some 100,000 clones, roughly nine tenths of them singletons. The sample here was peripheral blood, taken on day 0 of AZD1222 vaccination. The chain carries TRBV6-5 and TRBJ2-7; the match to TRBD1 covers 7 bases. The TCR was taken from an adult in good health. Written as DNA, the CDR3 is TGTGCCAGCAGTTACCGACAGGGAGACTACGAGCAGTACTTC. Its protein product is CASSYRQGDYEQYF.